The 26 T cell receptor beta chains below all came from one sample that was sequenced in a study of T cells in narcolepsy. Generated by immunoSEQ multiplex PCR, the TCRdb table keeps only in-frame clones and is missing some. The sample holds 25,000 to 30,000 clones, around 86% seen once. The specimen was CD45RA- memory CD4+ T cells from PBMCs. Every receptor here comes from a human donor with narcolepsy.

This chain uses TRBV6-1 with TRBJ2-1; D might be TRBD1 or TRBD2, each matching 5 bases. The CDR3 is 15 amino acids. CDR1 and CDR2 from the germline V gene are MNHNS and SASEGT. The V end was cut by 3 bases, the J end by 6 bases, with 15 bases between. CDR3 nucleotides: TGTGCCAGCAGTGACGAGGGACGGACCTCCAATGAGCAGTTCTTC. Its translation: CASSDEGRTSNEQFF.

The rearrangement joins TRBV9 to TRBJ1-6; 8 bases are shared with TRBD1. After removal of 5 bases from V and 9 bases from J, the junction contained 7 bases not matched to a gene. The germline gives CDR1 SGDLS, CDR2 YYNGEE. The CDR3 spans 14 residues. CDR3 loop: CASRGAGGSSPLHF. The DNA of the CDR3 is TGTGCCAGCAGGGGTGCAGGGGGCAGTTCACCCCTCCACTTT.

The V and J genes are TRBV5-6 and TRBJ1-5; possible D gene TRBD1, 5 bases. The CDR3 length is 13 residues. Trimming took off 2 bases at V and 5 bases at J, with 8 bases between the two ends. In germline, CDR1 is SGHDT, CDR2 YYEEEE. CDR3 in DNA: TGTGCCAGCAGCTTTGGGGGAGATCAGCCCCAGCATTTT. This sequence encodes CASSFGGDQPQHF.

J is TRBJ2-3 and V is TRBV14; tentatively, D is TRBD1 or TRBD2 (5 bases each). Trimming took off 1 base at V and 2 bases at J, with 13 bases between the two ends. This CDR3 is 16 amino acids long. In germline, CDR1 is SGHDN, CDR2 FVKESK. CDR3 in amino acids: CASSQGMRGLTDTQYF. In nucleotides, the CDR3 is TGTGCCAGCAGCCAAGGGATGAGGGGTCTCACAGATACGCAGTATTTT.

V is TRBV6-6 and J is TRBJ1-1, with D unclear. V was trimmed by 5 bases and J by 6 bases, leaving 16 bases between them. The CDR3 loop spans 14 amino acids. Germline lookup yields CDR1 MNHNY and CDR2 SVGAGI (reference sequence). The CDR3 coding sequence is TGTGCCAGCAGTCCACCTACGGGGTTGGCTGAAGCTTTCTTT. Translated, it gives CASSPPTGLAEAFF.

The chain couples TRBV2 to TRBJ2-1, with D possibly matching TRBD2 (5 bases). The V end was cut by 2 bases, the J end by 6 bases, with 11 bases between. The CDR3 is made up of 14 amino acids. Germline CDR1 reads SNHLY; CDR2 reads FYNNEI. CDR3 in DNA: TGTGCCAGCAGTGAAACGGGAATAGGCAATGAGCAGTTCTTC. Protein product: CASSETGIGNEQFF.

V and J are TRBV4-3 and TRBJ2-3; maybe TRBD1 (5 bases). The CDR3 covers 15 residues. Germline CDR1 LGHNA, CDR2 YSLEER. V lost 4 bases and J lost 2, with 13 bases in between. CDR3 nucleotide sequence: TGCGCCAGCAGCCGGGGCGGAGCCACCACAGATACGCAGTATTTT. Translating gives CASSRGGATTDTQYF.

The chain uses TRBV9 and TRBJ2-1; TRBD1 might be the D (6 bases). Germline CDR1 is SGDLS and CDR2 is YYNGEE. The CDR3 contains 15 residues. V was cut by 0 bases and J by 2 bases, with 9 bases left in between. Here the CDR3 DNA reads TGTGCCAGCAGCGTAGGTTGGGGGCCCTACAATGAGCAGTTCTTC. This sequence encodes CASSVGWGPYNEQFF.

The gene calls are TRBV11-3 and TRBJ1-1, with D possibly TRBD1 on 6 matching bases. Germline V gene sequence: CDR1 SGHNT, CDR2 YENEEA. Trimming took off 5 bases at V and 0 bases at J, with 13 bases between the two ends. This CDR3 has 15 residues. The CDR3, as DNA: TGTGCCAGCAGCCAATCGGGGGGGCTGAACACTGAAGCTTTCTTT. It specifies CASSQSGGLNTEAFF.

V gene TRBV11-3 combines with J gene TRBJ2-7, with D possibly TRBD2 on 5 matching bases. This CDR3 contains 15 residues. V was shortened by 5 bases and J by 4 bases, with 18 bases between the two germline ends. Per the germline V gene, CDR1 is SGHNT and CDR2 is YENEEA. In nucleotides, the CDR3 is TGTGCCAGCAGCCCCGGTCGAGGGCTGGTATACGAGCAGTACTTC. Protein: CASSPGRGLVYEQYF.

The rearrangement joins TRBV7-2 to TRBJ1-6; the D is unclear. The germline V and J ends were trimmed by 5 bases and 5 bases, with 10 bases remaining between them. CDR1 and CDR2 from the germline V gene are SGHTA and FQGNSA. This CDR3 is built from 14 residues. The CDR3 bases are TGTGCCAGCAGCGCGTCAAGGGATAATTCACCCCTCCACTTT. Protein sequence: CASSASRDNSPLHF.

The V call is TRBV19, the J call TRBJ2-2, with D uncertain. Trimming stripped 6 bases from V and 8 bases from J, with 10 bases between. Germline lookup yields CDR1 LNHDA and CDR2 SQIVND (reference sequence). The CDR3 is made up of 12 amino acids. CDR3 nucleotide sequence: TGTGCCAGTAGGAGACGTACAGGGGAGCTGTTTTTT. It translates to CASRRRTGELFF.

This chain links TRBV27 with TRBJ2-1; D unresolved. Trimming removed 2 bases at V and 4 bases at J, with 9 bases between. This CDR3 spans 14 amino acids. Germline V lookup: CDR1 MNHEY, CDR2 SMNVEV (reference sequence). The CDR3 DNA sequence: TGTGCCAGCAGTTTACTTGGGGTATACAATGAGCAGTTCTTC. Protein sequence: CASSLLGVYNEQFF.

With regard to this clone: One end of the junction fails to match germline, which may point to a read error. This chain joins TRBV7-7 and TRBJ2-1; 9 bases agree with TRBD1. CDR3 length equals 15 residues. Germline CDR1 and CDR2: SSHAT and FNYEAQ (reference sequence). CDR3 nucleotides: TGTGCTAGCAGCCTACAGGGGGCCACCAACAATGAGCAGTTCTTC. Translated, it gives CASSLQGATNNEQFF.

This clone was observed a handful of times. The gene calls are TRBV27 and TRBJ1-5; D not certain. Trimming stripped 5 bases from V and 1 base from J, with 12 bases between. Per the germline V gene, CDR1 is MNHEY and CDR2 is SMNVEV (reference sequence). The CDR3 spans 15 residues. CDR3 sequence (DNA): TGTGCCAGCAGTCTACACGCCGGGAGCAATCAGCCCCAGCATTTT. Its translation: CASSLHAGSNQPQHF.

This clone was seen only once. V usage is TRBV28 and J usage is TRBJ2-7; tentatively, D is TRBD1 (6 bases). The CDR3 runs to 13 residues. CDR1 is MDHEN and CDR2 is SYDVKM in the germline V gene. V dropped 6 bases and J dropped 5 bases, with 14 bases sitting between them. CDR3 residues: CASRKGTRNEQYF. The CDR3 region has the DNA TGTGCCAGCAGGAAGGGGACAAGGAACGAGCAGTACTTC.

The J gene is TRBJ1-3, the V gene TRBV4-1; TRBD1 matches at 10 bases. V gave up 4 bases and J gave up 4 bases; unmatched junction bases: 7. CDR1 and CDR2 from the germline V gene are MGHRA and YSYEKL. This CDR3 contains 16 residues. The CDR3: CASSLPGQGGGNTIYF. CDR3 bases: TGCGCCAGCAGCCTACCTGGACAGGGGGGAGGAAACACCATATATTTT.

The chain recombines TRBV2 with TRBJ2-3, with D perhaps TRBD1 (6 bases). The germline V and J ends were trimmed by 4 bases and 1 base, with 9 bases remaining between them. This CDR3 contains 14 residues. CDR1 and CDR2 (germline): SNHLY, FYNNEI. DNA for the CDR3: TGTGCCAGCAGTGGGACAGCCCGCACAGATACGCAGTATTTT. It yields the protein CASSGTARTDTQYF.

This clone has a handful of counts. The J gene is TRBJ2-3, the V gene TRBV27, with D unclear. The V end was cut by 3 bases, the J end by 0 bases, with 7 bases between. In germline, CDR1 is MNHEY, CDR2 SMNVEV (reference sequence). The CDR3 is 14 residues long. CDR3 bases: TGTGCCAGCAGTTTGCACGCTAGCACAGATACGCAGTATTTT. Translated: CASSLHASTDTQYF.

This chain links TRBV4-1 with TRBJ2-3, with 10 nucleotides matching TRBD1. V lost 0 bases and J lost 8; bases outside the gene matches: 11. The CDR3 covers 17 residues. The V gene's germline CDR1 is MGHRA and CDR2 YSYEKL. The CDR3 sequence is CASSQDADRGQSGTQYF. CDR3 sequence (DNA): TGCGCCAGCAGCCAAGATGCAGACAGGGGGCAATCTGGTACGCAGTATTTT.

V is TRBV5-1 and J is TRBJ2-3; 10 nucleotides agree with TRBD1. The CDR3 consists of 14 residues. The V and J ends lost 0 bases and 8 bases, in that order; junction bases with no gene match: 3. Germline CDR1 SGHRS, CDR2 YFSETQ. This CDR3 reads CASSLGQGASTQYF. The CDR3 DNA is TGCGCCAGCAGCTTGGGACAGGGGGCCAGTACGCAGTATTTT. Full variable domain (rest looked up from reference TRBV5-1 and TRBJ2-3): KAGVTQTPRYLIKTRGQQVTLSCSPISGHRSVSWYQQTPGQGLQFLFEYFSETQRNKGNFPGRFSGRQFSNSRSEMNVSTLELGDSALYLCASSLGQGASTQYFGPGTRLTVL.

The J gene is TRBJ2-7, the V gene TRBV19; TRBD1 is a possible D gene (7 bases). V was cut by 6 bases and J by 0 bases, with 18 bases left in between. The CDR3 runs 16 residues. Per the germline V gene, CDR1 is LNHDA and CDR2 is SQIVND (reference sequence). The CDR3: CASSSWGQGGSYEQYF. The CDR3 DNA sequence: TGTGCCAGTAGCTCCTGGGGGCAGGGGGGCTCCTACGAGCAGTACTTC. Together with reference TRBV19 and TRBJ2-7, the CDR3 gives the full variable domain: DGGITQSPKYLFRKEGQNVTLSCEQNLNHDAMYWYRQDPGQGLRLIYYSQIVNDFQKGDIAEGYSVSREKKESFPLTVTSAQKNPTAFYLCASSSWGQGGSYEQYFGPGTRLTVT.

CDR3 residues: CSVEDRASGAPGEQFF. In nucleotides, the CDR3 is TGCAGCGTTGAAGATCGGGCTAGCGGGGCCCCCGGGGAGCAGTTCTTC. This chain uses TRBV29-1 with TRBJ2-1, with 9 bases that match TRBD2. The V and J ends lost 0 bases and 10 bases, in that order; junction bases with no gene match: 13. The CDR3 sequence is 16 residues long. Per the germline V gene, CDR1 is SQVTM and CDR2 is ANQGSEA.

The chain has TRBV21-1 and TRBJ1-5; no check of the table's D call, TRBD1, against the DNA was made. TRBV21-1 is shown as a pseudogene. The CDR3 has 15 residues. The CDR3 DNA follows: TGTGCCAGCAGCAGGAAGGGGACAGGTAATCAGCCCCAGCATTTT. Translating it yields CASSRKGTGNQPQHF.

V is TRBV4-3 and J is TRBJ2-2, with TRBD2 matching 9 bases. The CDR3 extends over 14 amino acids. The germline V gene has CDR1 LGHNA and CDR2 YSLEER. V lost 8 bases and J lost 5; bases outside the gene matches: 6. The CDR3 reads CASGGLAATGELFF. The CDR3 bases are TGCGCCAGCGGGGGACTAGCAGCAACCGGGGAGCTGTTTTTT.

The chain employs TRBV4-3 and TRBJ2-5; TRBD2 agrees at 7 bases. Germline loops: CDR1 LGHNA, CDR2 YSLEER. V lost 0 bases, J lost 2 bases, and 9 bases stayed unmatched. The CDR3 sequence is 17 residues long. CDR3 in DNA: TGCGCCAGCAGCCAAGATCTGGTGACGGGGGGACAAGAGACCCAGTACTTC. Residues: CASSQDLVTGGQETQYF.